This TCR beta chain was profiled in a study of blood T cell repertoires in COVID-19. The wider study: Acute and convalescent COVID-19 specimens originated in the United States, Italy and Spain.

In the source study's methods: Reference gene primer amplification gave estimated nucleated cell counts. Clones were sequenced by immunoSEQ multiplex PCR, and TCRdb holds only the in-frame ones, with some missing. V and J calls plus clone size are reproduced from that table; the DNA served to infer D and trimming. The sample gives under 50,000 clones, roughly 89% of which show up once; approximately 6% is in the top ten. J gave up 2 bases and V 3 bases, and 0 bases lay outside the gene matches. CDR1 SEHNR and CDR2 FQNEAQ come from the germline V gene (reference sequence). There are 14 residues in the CDR3.

The receptor's source is a man between 65 and 85 years old with active COVID-19. Sequencing was carried out using peripheral blood. J is TRBJ1-5 and V is TRBV7-9; TRBD1 matches 8 bases. The CDR3 region is CASSLTGGNQPQHF. CDR3 nucleotides: TGTGCCAGCAGCTTGACAGGGGGCAATCAGCCCCAGCATTTT.